This entry concerns a single T cell receptor (beta chain). The library targeted TCRbeta and was prepared with unique molecular identifiers. One entry per CDR3 protein results from TCRdb running MiXCR on the PCR reads. Seen here are about a million distinct CDR3 sequences, about 29% observed once, and the top ten hold roughly 28%. These data originate in a study of T-cell reconstitution after alpha-beta-depleted transplantation in children. This CDR3 has 14 residues. Germline CDR1 reads SGHKS; CDR2 reads YYEKEE (reference sequence). J gave up 3 bases and V 4 bases, and 5 bases lay outside the gene matches.

The rearrangement joins TRBV5-5 to TRBJ2-7; 9 bases map to TRBD1. This TCR derives from a boy younger than two who had a stem cell transplant for SCID, so the T cells may come from the graft donor. The source material was PBMCs, mostly from graft donor cells, sampled 360 days after TCRalphabeta/CD19-depleted stem cell transplant. CDR3 sequence reads: CASSVGQGFYEQYF. CDR3 DNA: TGTGCCAGCAGCGTGGGACAGGGCTTCTACGAGCAGTACTTC.